This T cell receptor beta chain originates from a study of tumor and adjacent non-tumor tissue in lung cancer. Of note for this clonotype: One end of the junction is discordant with germline, which a read error may explain.

The template was RNA from unsorted bulk tissue. Distant lung tissue was collected more than 3 cm away from the tumor edge. Three rounds of nested PCR, following a modified ARM-PCR protocol, produced the TCRbeta library. MiXCR, run by TCRdb on the multiplex PCR reads, gives a single entry per CDR3 protein. The sample has over 100,000 distinct CDR3 sequences, around 57% seen once; the top ten hold around a fifth. Germline lookup yields CDR1 SGHRS and CDR2 YFSETQ. The CDR3 is 15 residues long. The sequenced material came from distant non-tumor lung tissue. This receptor was identified in a man in his fifties or sixties with non-small cell lung cancer. This chain links TRBV5-1 with TRBJ1-6; D is unclear. This chain's CDR3 is CASSLGLSYNSPLHF. Written as DNA, the CDR3 is TGCGCCAGCAGCTTGGGGCTCTCCTATAATTCGCCCCTCCACTTT.